The T cell receptor (beta chain) under discussion was sequenced for a study of OX40 agonist ivuxolimab in advanced cancers. Whole-study context: There were three patients with partial responses, one having hepatocellular carcinoma and two cutaneous melanoma.

Profiled with immunoSEQ multiplex PCR; TCRdb holds only in-frame clones, not every one. The sample holds roughly 30,000 clones, around nine tenths seen once. The CDR3 contains 14 residues. The germline CDR1 and CDR2 sequences are SGHKS and YYEKEE (reference sequence). The V gene end was trimmed by 4 bases and the J gene end by 3 bases; junction bases not matched to a gene: 5. This clonotype was obtained from an adult with an advanced solid tumor such as melanoma, head and neck, liver or kidney cancer. Sample: CD4+ or CD8+ T cells sorted from blood, taken in a trial of the OX40 agonist ivuxolimab. This chain uses TRBV5-5 with TRBJ2-7, with 9 bases that match TRBD1. The CDR3 is CASSPWTGDYEQYF. The CDR3 DNA follows: TGTGCCAGCAGCCCCTGGACAGGGGACTACGAGCAGTACTTC.